This TCR beta chain was identified during a study of CD8 T cells in ankylosing spondylitis. This clonotype was picked up many times. TCRdb analysed the 5' RACE reads with MiXCR anew, one entry per CDR3 protein. There are about 320,000 distinct CDR3 sequences in the sample; around 10% occur only once, and around 10% lies in the top ten. Germline CDR1 reads DFQATT; CDR2 reads SNEGSKA (reference sequence). V was trimmed by 0 bases and J by 2 bases, leaving 11 bases between them. There are 15 residues in the CDR3. The TCR originated in a female donor with ankylosing spondylitis or in good health (not recorded which). The rearrangement links TRBV20-1 to TRBJ2-1; D is possibly TRBD2 (5 bases). Sequencing was performed on blood, either unsorted or a sorted T cell fraction (not recorded which). The CDR3 loop reads CSARDEGGAYNEQFF. CDR3 DNA: TGCAGTGCTAGAGATGAGGGTGGGGCCTACAATGAGCAGTTCTTC.